This T cell receptor beta chain originates from a study of vaccination effects on CD4 cells after COVID-19. Study overall: Subjects were given two BNT162b2 or mRNA-1273 vaccine doses.

Antigen-specific CD4+ T cells were expanded (with viral peptide pools) by the ViraFEST assay ahead of sequencing. Following 10 days of culture, CD4+ T cells were isolated. The vaccine recipients had no prior SARS-CoV-2 infection, with negative nucleocapsid antibodies. This clone was seen once. Its antigen is undetermined. The method was immunoSEQ multiplex PCR; TCRdb's version includes in-frame clones alone and lacks a portion of them. The top ten clones hold around 10% of a sample with about 24,000 clones, 76% of them seen once. Looked up from germline, CDR1 is LGHDT and CDR2 is YNNKEL (reference sequence). This CDR3 has 11 amino acids. Trimming removed 6 bases at V and 2 bases at J, with 1 base between.

V and J are TRBV3-1 (or the pseudogene TRBV3-2) and TRBJ2-2; the D is unclear. This clonotype originated in a human donor who received a COVID-19 vaccine. Specimen: CD4+ T cells from PBMCs cultured with HCoV-NL63 spike peptides, collected before COVID-19 vaccination. In DNA, the CDR3 is TGTGCCAGCAGTAACACCGGGGAGCTGTTTTTT. Its protein product is CASSNTGELFF.